The 20 T cell receptor beta chains presented below share a single source sample, sequenced in a study of T cells in Graves' hyperthyroidism and ophthalmopathy. TCR beta CDR3 regions were amplified from RNA. An initial round of RT-PCR targeting the TCR CDR3 relied on the HTBI primer set. TCRdb independently ran MiXCR on the multiplex PCR reads; one entry per CDR3 protein. The table shows about 380,000 distinct CDR3 sequences, with roughly 14% occurring only once. Material for sequencing was blood. Source of these receptors: a woman aged 30 to 39 with Graves' ophthalmopathy.

This clonotype was found many times. V gene TRBV6-1 combines with J gene TRBJ2-7; D might be TRBD2 (5 bases). The CDR3 extends over 14 amino acids. The germline V gene has CDR1 MNHNS and CDR2 SASEGT. Trimming pared 5 bases from V and 3 bases from J, leaving 14 bases between. The CDR3 sequence: CASSYLPRGYEQYF. For the CDR3, the DNA is TGTGCCAGCAGTTACCTCCCACGGGGCTACGAGCAGTACTTC.

This clonotype was counted a few times. The chain is built from TRBV2 and TRBJ1-3; D remains ambiguous. Trimming took off 7 bases at V and 0 bases at J, with 25 bases between the two ends. The CDR3 is 19 amino acids. Germline V gene sequence: CDR1 SNHLY, CDR2 FYNNEI. The DNA of the CDR3 is TGTGCCAGCACTGAGAAGCCAAGACGGACCCAAAGCTCTGGAAACACCATATATTTT. Translation: CASTEKPRRTQSSGNTIYF.

To note about this clonotype: The DNA is left out, because the CDR3 cannot be placed on it with certainty; the CDR3 is given as TCRdb lists it. The genes are TRBV7-9 and TRBJ2-7; the listed D gene, TRBD2, was not tested against the DNA. The CDR3 totals 20 residues, both ends included. CDR1 SEHNR and CDR2 FQNEAQ come from the germline V gene (reference sequence). This chain's CDR3 is CASSFYICSARALAGYEQYF.

In its sample, this clonotype was seen many times. V is TRBV2 and J is TRBJ2-5; 8 nucleotides align to TRBD2. The trim removed 4 bases at V and 5 bases at J, leaving 9 bases unmatched. The CDR3 spans 15 residues. The germline CDR1 and CDR2 sequences are SNHLY and FYNNEI. The CDR3 is CASSAPRGEGETQYF. The DNA for the CDR3 is TGTGCCAGCAGTGCTCCGCGGGGGGAGGGGGAGACCCAGTACTTC. Supplemented by reference TRBV2 and TRBJ2-5, the full variable domain reads EPEVTQTPSHQVTQMGQEVILRCVPISNHLYFYWYRQILGQKVEFLVSFYNNEISEKSEIFDDQFSVERPDGSNFTLKIRSTKLEDSAMYFCASSAPRGEGETQYFGPGTRLLVL.

The gene calls are TRBV6-1 and TRBJ1-6; tentatively, D is TRBD1 (6 bases). Looked up from germline, CDR1 is MNHNS and CDR2 is SASEGT. The V end was cut by 5 bases, the J end by 12 bases, with 14 bases between. The CDR3 runs to 13 residues. CDR3 residues: CASSFPGGGPLHF. CDR3 sequence (DNA): TGTGCCAGCAGTTTTCCCGGAGGGGGACCCCTCCACTTT.

This clonotype showed up just a few times. This chain joins TRBV5-5 and TRBJ1-3; 8 bases fit TRBD1. CDR1 SGHKS and CDR2 YYEKEE come from the germline V gene (reference sequence). Unmatched junction bases numbered 10, after V lost 7 bases and J lost 4 bases. The CDR3 is 15 residues long. For the CDR3, the DNA is TGTGCCAGCCGGGAAGGACAGGGAAAAGGAAACACCATATATTTT. It is translated as CASREGQGKGNTIYF.

This clonotype was seen a few times. The chain joins TRBV7-9 to TRBJ2-7; maybe TRBD1 (6 bases). There are 12 residues in the CDR3. The V gene lost 8 bases and the J gene lost 3 bases, with 11 bases spanning the gap. The germline gives CDR1 SEHNR, CDR2 FQNEAQ (reference sequence). In DNA form, the CDR3 reads TGTGCCAGCGCGGACAGATACTACGAGCAGTACTTC. Amino acid sequence: CASADRYYEQYF.

The chain joins TRBV11-2 to TRBJ2-3; 14 bases are a match to TRBD2. V lost 1 base, J lost 5 bases, and 8 bases stayed unmatched. Germline CDR1 SGHAT, CDR2 FQNNGV. This CDR3 region has 18 residues. DNA for the CDR3: TGTGCCAGCAGCTTAGCTCTGGGACTAGCGGGGGCGAAAGATACGCAGTATTTT. Residues: CASSLALGLAGAKDTQYF. The whole variable domain, remainder taken from reference TRBV11-2 and TRBJ2-3, is EAGVAQSPRYKIIEKRQSVAFWCNPISGHATLYWYQQILGQGPKLLIQFQNNGVVDDSQLPKDRFSAERLKGVDSTLKIQPAKLEDSAVYLCASSLALGLAGAKDTQYFGPGTRLTVL.

The table lists this clonotype with many counts. The chain recombines TRBV27 with TRBJ2-3; D possibly corresponds to TRBD2 (6 bases). Germline V CDR1 and CDR2: MNHEY, SMNVEV (reference sequence). CDR3 length: 14 residues. The germline V and J ends were trimmed by 2 bases and 2 bases, with 8 bases remaining between them. The CDR3 DNA follows: TGTGCCAGCAGTTTAGCGGGGATCACAGATACGCAGTATTTT. Translated: CASSLAGITDTQYF.

The gene calls are TRBV4-1 and TRBJ1-1; D is possibly TRBD1 (6 bases). V was clipped by 2 bases and J by 2 bases, with 12 bases between them. This CDR3 contains 15 residues. CDR1 and CDR2 from the germline V gene are MGHRA and YSYEKL. The CDR3 loop is CASSQHGQKNTEAFF. CDR3 nucleotide sequence: TGCGCCAGCAGCCAACACGGACAGAAAAACACTGAAGCTTTCTTT.

Ten or more counts support this clonotype. CDR3 nucleotide sequence: TGTGCCAGCAGTAACGTAGGGGCTAATGAGCAGTTCTTC. Translated, it gives CASSNVGANEQFF. The chain has TRBV2 and TRBJ2-1; perhaps TRBD1 as D (5 bases). Germline CDR1 reads SNHLY; CDR2 reads FYNNEI. The CDR3 has 13 amino acids. The germline V and J ends were trimmed by 5 bases and 7 bases, with 12 bases remaining between them.

Many counts were recorded for this clonotype. The V and J genes are TRBV2 and TRBJ2-5; no clear D. V was shortened by 3 bases and J by 7 bases, with 21 bases between the two germline ends. The germline V gene has CDR1 SNHLY and CDR2 FYNNEI. The CDR3 has 16 residues. CDR3 nucleotides: TGTGCCAGCAGTGAGTTAGAGACACCTCTAAGATGGACCCAGTACTTC. This encodes CASSELETPLRWTQYF.

This clonotype was recorded at least ten times. This chain connects TRBV10-2 to TRBJ1-1; D possibly corresponds to TRBD1 (5 bases). Deletions cut 4 bases from V and 4 bases from J, with 10 bases between. This CDR3 has 13 amino acids. Germline-derived CDR1 and CDR2 are WSHSY and SAAADI. CDR3 sequence: CASSVAGSTEAFF. In nucleotides, the CDR3 is TGCGCCAGCAGTGTAGCAGGGAGCACTGAAGCTTTCTTT.

The table lists this clonotype with a few counts. V gene TRBV28 combines with J gene TRBJ2-1, with a weak D call TRBD1 (6 bases). Trimming stripped 5 bases from V and 3 bases from J, with 8 bases between. The CDR3 sequence is 13 residues long. The germline CDR1 and CDR2 sequences are MDHEN and SYDVKM. CDR3 residues: CASSGDNYNEQFF. CDR3 coding DNA: TGTGCCAGCAGTGGGGACAACTACAATGAGCAGTTCTTC. The variable domain in full, completed from reference TRBV28 and TRBJ2-1, reads DVKVTQSSRYLVKRTGEKVFLECVQDMDHENMFWYRQDPGLGLRLIYFSYDVKMKEKGDIPEGYSVSREKKERFSLILESASTNQTSMYLCASSGDNYNEQFFGPGTRLTVL.

This clonotype has a count of ten or more. The chain links TRBV30 to TRBJ1-5; 9 nucleotides align to TRBD1. Germline trimming cut 0 bases from V and 5 bases from J; bases unmatched to any gene: 2. The CDR3 length is 14 residues. Germline V gene sequence: CDR1 GTSNPN, CDR2 SVGIG (reference sequence). The CDR3 region has the DNA TGTGCCTGGAGTGTGGGACAGGGTGATCAGCCCCAGCATTTT. Its translation is CAWSVGQGDQPQHF.

Remarks on this clonotype: This may be a read error: a much more frequent sequence differs by one nucleotide. V usage is TRBV28 and J usage is TRBJ1-5; D gene ambiguous. The CDR3 spans 11 residues. The ends were cut back, 6 bases at V and 7 bases at J, with 7 bases in the middle. The germline V gene has CDR1 MDHEN and CDR2 SYDVKM. CDR3 amino acids: CASRGGQPQHF. CDR3 DNA sequence: TGTGCCAGCAGGGGCGGGCAGCCCCAGCATTTT.

In this sample, this clonotype turned up many times. This rearrangement joins TRBV5-1 to TRBJ1-1; D perhaps matches TRBD1 (5 bases). This CDR3 comprises 15 residues. The V end lost 0 bases, the J end lost 6 bases, and 15 bases lay between the germline ends. CDR1 is SGHRS and CDR2 is YFSETQ in the germline V gene. In nucleotides, the CDR3 is TGCGCCAGCAGCTTGGAGGCGTCAGGGATCTCTGAAGCTTTCTTT. Translating it yields CASSLEASGISEAFF.

This clonotype was counted a few times. V is TRBV2 and J is TRBJ2-2, with no clear D. V dropped 8 bases and J dropped 7 bases, with 11 bases sitting between them. The CDR3 consists of 12 residues. Germline V CDR1 and CDR2: SNHLY, FYNNEI. DNA of the CDR3: TGTGCCAGCCTCCCAGGAAGCGGGGAGCTGTTTTTT. Amino acids: CASLPGSGELFF.

The chain combines TRBV7-9 with TRBJ2-7; D uncertain. The CDR3 consists of 15 residues. Trimming left V 4 bases short and J 2 bases short, with 15 bases between. The V gene's germline CDR1 is SEHNR and CDR2 FQNEAQ (reference sequence). CDR3 DNA: TGTGCCAGCAGCTCCAAAGGTGATCGCGCCTACGAGCAGTACTTC. As protein: CASSSKGDRAYEQYF.

In its sample, this clonotype was seen once. An end of the junction does not agree with germline; a read error may underlie this. This rearrangement joins TRBV11-2 to TRBJ2-1, with D perhaps matching TRBD1 (6 bases). This CDR3 is 13 amino acids long. Germline V CDR1 and CDR2: SGHAT, FQNNGV. CDR3 bases: TGCGCCAGCAGCTTGGACAGCCTCGGCGAGCAGTTCTTC. This codes for CASSLDSLGEQFF.